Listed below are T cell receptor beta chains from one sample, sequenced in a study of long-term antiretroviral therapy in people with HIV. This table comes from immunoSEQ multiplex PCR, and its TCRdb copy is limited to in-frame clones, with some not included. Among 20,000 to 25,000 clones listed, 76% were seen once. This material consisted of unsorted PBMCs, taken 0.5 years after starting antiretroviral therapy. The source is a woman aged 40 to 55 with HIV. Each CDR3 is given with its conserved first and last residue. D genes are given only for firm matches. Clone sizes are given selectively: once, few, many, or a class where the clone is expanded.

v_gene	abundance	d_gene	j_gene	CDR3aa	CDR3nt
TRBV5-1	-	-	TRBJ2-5	CASSLQLGVGGETQYF	TGCGCCAGCAGCTTACAACTAGGGGTGGGCGGAGAGACCCAGTACTTC
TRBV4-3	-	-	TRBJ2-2	CASSPEVTGRDTGELFF	TGCGCCAGCAGCCCCGAAGTGACAGGCCGGGACACCGGGGAGCTGTTTTTT
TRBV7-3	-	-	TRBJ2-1	CASSPNRDGNLNEQFF	TGTGCCAGCAGCCCTAACCGGGACGGGAACCTCAATGAGCAGTTCTTC
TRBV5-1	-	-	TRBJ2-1	CASSLGVEQFF	TGCGCCAGCAGCTTGGGAGTGGAGCAGTTCTTC
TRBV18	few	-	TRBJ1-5	CASSPGDGGQPQHF	TGTGCCAGCTCACCAGGGGACGGGGGCCAGCCCCAGCATTTT
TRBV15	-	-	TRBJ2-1	CATSRVGRGTNEQFF	TGTGCCACCAGCAGAGTCGGCAGGGGCACCAATGAGCAGTTCTTC
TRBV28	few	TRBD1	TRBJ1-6	CASSLPLGEGADSPLHF	TGTGCCAGCAGTTTGCCTTTGGGTGAGGGGGCTGATTCACCCCTCCACTTT
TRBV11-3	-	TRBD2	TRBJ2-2	CASSLDPSGGFNTGELFF	TGTGCCAGCAGCTTAGATCCATCGGGGGGTTTTAACACCGGGGAGCTGTTTTTT
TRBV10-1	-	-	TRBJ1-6	CASSESALASGLCSPLHF	TGCGCCAGCAGTGAGTCGGCACTGGCCTCGGGTTTGTGTTCACCCCTCCACTTT
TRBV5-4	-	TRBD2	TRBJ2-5	CASSAGGLEETQYF	TGTGCCAGCAGCGCGGGGGGGCTTGAAGAGACCCAGTACTTC
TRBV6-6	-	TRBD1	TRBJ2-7	CASSLSDRALDYF	TGTGCCAGCAGTTTATCCGACAGGGCCCTTGATTACTTC
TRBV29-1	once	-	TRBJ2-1	CSVDVGGARNEQFF	TGCAGCGTTGACGTAGGGGGGGCAAGAAATGAGCAGTTCTTC
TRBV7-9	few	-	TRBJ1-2	CASSLPFESYGYTF	TGTGCCAGCAGCTTACCGTTTGAATCGTATGGCTACACCTTC
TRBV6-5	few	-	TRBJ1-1	CASSLQGLGTEAFF	TGTGCCAGCAGCCTACAGGGATTGGGCACTGAAGCTTTCTTT
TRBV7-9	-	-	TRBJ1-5	CASSRGGTYQPQHF	TGTGCCAGCAGCCGGGGGGGTACCTATCAGCCCCAGCATTTT
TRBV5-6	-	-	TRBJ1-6	CASSSIKGHLLGENSPLHF	TGTGCCAGCAGCTCCATAAAGGGACATCTCCTCGGGGAAAATTCACCCCTCCACTTT
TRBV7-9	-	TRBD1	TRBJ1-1	CASSSDRAWTEAFF	TGTGCCAGCAGCTCGGACAGGGCTTGGACTGAAGCTTTCTTT
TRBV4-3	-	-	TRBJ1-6	CASSQVLWDSPLHF	TGCGCCAGCAGCCAGGTTTTGTGGGATTCACCCCTCCACTTT
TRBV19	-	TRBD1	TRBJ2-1	CASSRDGTANNEQFF	TGTGCCAGTAGCAGGGATGGGACAGCGAACAATGAGCAGTTCTTC
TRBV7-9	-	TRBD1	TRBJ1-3	CASSSGTATGNTIYF	TGTGCCAGCAGCTCCGGGACAGCTACTGGAAACACCATATATTTT
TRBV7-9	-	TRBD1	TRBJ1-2	CASSLWDRENYGYTF	TGTGCCAGCAGCTTATGGGACAGGGAAAACTATGGCTACACCTTC
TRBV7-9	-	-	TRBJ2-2	CASSTNSVNTGELFF	TGTGCCAGCAGCACCAACAGCGTTAACACCGGGGAGCTGTTTTTT
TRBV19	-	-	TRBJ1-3	CASSIFQTGNTIYF	TGTGCCAGTAGTATTTTCCAAACTGGAAACACCATATATTTT
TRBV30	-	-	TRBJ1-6	CAWPPRQVGSPLHF	TGTGCCTGGCCGCCCCGACAGGTAGGGTCACCCCTCCACTTT
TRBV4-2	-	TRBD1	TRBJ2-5	CASSRSQGAETQYF	TGTGCCAGCAGCCGCTCACAGGGGGCTGAGACCCAGTACTTC
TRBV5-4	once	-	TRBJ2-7	CASSLVDEGSYEQYF	TGTGCCAGCAGCTTGGTGGATGAAGGGTCCTACGAGCAGTACTTC
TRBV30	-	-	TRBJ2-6	CAWSGSGANVLTF	TGTGCCTGGAGTGGCTCTGGGGCCAACGTCCTGACTTTC
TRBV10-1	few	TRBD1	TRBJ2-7	CASPRLSTGPDSLVQYF	TGCGCCAGCCCCCGACTCTCGACAGGGCCTGACTCCCTAGTGCAGTACTTC
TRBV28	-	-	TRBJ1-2	CASSLHRVYGYTF	TGTGCCAGCAGTTTACACAGGGTCTATGGCTACACCTTC
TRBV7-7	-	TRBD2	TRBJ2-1	CASSLEASGGNEQFF	TGTGCCAGCAGCTTAGAGGCTAGCGGGGGAAATGAGCAGTTCTTC
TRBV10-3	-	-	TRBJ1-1	CAIRLQGNTEAFF	TGTGCCATCAGGTTACAGGGGAACACTGAAGCTTTCTTT
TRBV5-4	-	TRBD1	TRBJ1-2	CASSPTGSSHGYTF	TGTGCCAGCAGCCCGACAGGGTCGAGTCATGGCTACACCTTC
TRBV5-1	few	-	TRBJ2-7	CASSEGYEQYF	TGCGCCAGCAGCGAGGGTTACGAGCAGTACTTC
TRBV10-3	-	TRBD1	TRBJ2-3	CAISEPDRDPSDTQYF	TGTGCCATCAGTGAGCCTGACAGGGACCCTTCAGATACGCAGTATTTT
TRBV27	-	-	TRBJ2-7	CASSPPSSYEQYF	TGTGCCAGCAGTCCCCCCTCCTCCTACGAGCAGTACTTC
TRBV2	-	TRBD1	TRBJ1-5	CASNQGVGNQPQHF	TGTGCCAGCAACCAGGGGGTGGGCAATCAGCCCCAGCATTTT
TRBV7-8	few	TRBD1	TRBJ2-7	CASSPHRQGSSDEQYF	TGTGCCAGCAGCCCCCACAGACAGGGATCCAGCGACGAGCAGTACTTC
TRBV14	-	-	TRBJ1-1	CASSQESDEAFF	TGTGCCAGCAGCCAAGAGTCAGATGAAGCTTTCTTT
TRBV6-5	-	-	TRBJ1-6	CASSSRGYNSPLHF	TGTGCCAGCAGTTCCCGGGGTTATAATTCACCCCTCCACTTT
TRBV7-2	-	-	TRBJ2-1	CASSLTGVEQFF	TGTGCCAGCAGCCTTACGGGCGTCGAGCAGTTCTTC
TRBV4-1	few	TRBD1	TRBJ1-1	CASSPRTGDTEAFF	TGCGCCAGCAGCCCGAGGACAGGGGACACTGAAGCTTTCTTT
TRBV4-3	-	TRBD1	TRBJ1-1	CASSQAPGGGTEAFF	TGCGCCAGCAGCCAAGCCCCAGGGGGCGGCACTGAAGCTTTCTTT
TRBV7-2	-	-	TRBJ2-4	CASSLGGPGMRNIQYF	TGTGCCAGCAGCTTAGGGGGTCCGGGTATGAGAAACATTCAGTACTTC
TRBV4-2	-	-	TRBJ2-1	CASSQVGGRGGIYNEQFF	TGTGCCAGCAGCCAAGTTGGGGGCAGGGGCGGGATCTACAATGAGCAGTTCTTC
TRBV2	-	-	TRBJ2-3	CASMGGTSTDTQYF	TGTGCCAGCATGGGGGGAACTAGCACAGATACGCAGTATTTT
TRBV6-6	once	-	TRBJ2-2	CASSSREGRNGELFF	TGTGCCAGCAGTTCCCGTGAGGGGCGGAACGGGGAGCTGTTTTTT
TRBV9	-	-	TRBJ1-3	CASSVGRGNTIYF	TGTGCCAGCAGCGTAGGCCGCGGAAACACCATATATTTT
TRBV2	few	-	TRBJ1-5	CASSADSGRDQPQHF	TGTGCCAGCAGCGCTGACAGTGGTAGGGATCAGCCCCAGCATTTT
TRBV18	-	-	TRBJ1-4	CASSIRARLGSDEKLFF	TGTGCCAGCTCAATACGCGCTCGGCTGGGTAGTGATGAAAAACTGTTTTTT
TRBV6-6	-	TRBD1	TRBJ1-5	CASRYRGTNQPQHF	TGTGCCAGCAGATACAGGGGTACCAATCAGCCCCAGCATTTT
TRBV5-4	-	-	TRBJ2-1	CASQSQGGEQFF	TGTGCCAGCCAATCGCAGGGGGGTGAGCAGTTCTTC
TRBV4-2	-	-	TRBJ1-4	CASSQQTGFRNEKLFF	TGTGCCAGCAGCCAACAAACAGGGTTCCGTAATGAAAAACTGTTTTTT